A single sample is the source of the 8 T cell receptor beta chains below, sequenced in a study of blood T cell repertoires in COVID-19. Assay: immunoSEQ multiplex PCR; the TCRdb copy retains only in-frame clones and omits some. The sample lists about 280,000 clones, more than 80% occurring once. Sequenced input: peripheral blood. The receptors derive from a woman in her twenties or thirties with active or convalescent COVID-19.

The chain joins TRBV18 to TRBJ2-1; perhaps TRBD2 as D (5 bases). From germline, CDR1 is KGHSH and CDR2 LQKENI. This CDR3 has 13 amino acids. V shed 2 bases and J shed 8 bases, with 10 bases lying between them. CDR3 bases: TGTGCCAGCTCACCAAGGGCCGGGGATGAGCAGTTCTTC. Encoded protein: CASSPRAGDEQFF.

This rearrangement joins TRBV7-9 to TRBJ1-6, with a possible D match to TRBD1 (6 bases). CDR1 SEHNR and CDR2 FQNEAQ come from the germline V gene (reference sequence). Between the trimmed V and J ends, which lost 5 bases and 4 bases, there was a span of 9 bases. The CDR3 runs to 14 residues. In DNA form, the CDR3 reads TGTGCCAGCAGCGAAACAGGGTATAATTCACCCCTCCACTTT. Translating gives CASSETGYNSPLHF.

The chain has TRBV28 and TRBJ1-3; 8 nucleotides line up with TRBD1. V was pared by 4 bases and J by 4 bases, with 9 bases of the junction left unmatched. CDR1 and CDR2 (germline): MDHEN, SYDVKM. This CDR3 is built from 16 residues. DNA for the CDR3: TGTGCCAGCAGTTCCCGGACAGGGTTTTTCGGAAACACCATATATTTT. The encoded protein is CASSSRTGFFGNTIYF.

This clone was seen a few times. This sequence joins TRBV3-1 (or the pseudogene TRBV3-2) and TRBJ1-1; perhaps TRBD1 as D (5 bases). This CDR3 has 14 residues. Trimming took 0 bases from V and 6 from J, leaving 11 bases between them. From germline, CDR1 is LGHDT and CDR2 YNNKEL (reference sequence). CDR3 region: CASSQEAGLPEAFF. The CDR3, as DNA: TGTGCCAGCAGCCAAGAAGCGGGACTACCTGAAGCTTTCTTT.

CDR3 coding DNA: TGTGCCAGCAGTGAAACTCGAAGATCCAACGTCCTGACTTTC. Its protein product is CASSETRRSNVLTF. The genes are TRBV2 and TRBJ2-6; D is undetermined. Germline CDR1 reads SNHLY; CDR2 reads FYNNEI. The CDR3 runs to 14 residues. V dropped 2 bases and J dropped 8 bases, with 10 bases sitting between them. Using reference TRBV2 and TRBJ2-6 for the parts outside the CDR3, the full variable domain is EPEVTQTPSHQVTQMGQEVILRCVPISNHLYFYWYRQILGQKVEFLVSFYNNEISEKSEIFDDQFSVERPDGSNFTLKIRSTKLEDSAMYFCASSETRRSNVLTFGAGSRLTVL.

J is TRBJ2-2 and V is TRBV19, with 8 nucleotides matching TRBD2. Germline V CDR1 and CDR2: LNHDA, SQIVND (reference sequence). Trimming cost V 5 bases and J 3 bases; bases outside gene matches: 5. The CDR3 is 15 amino acids. The CDR3 region is CASSPGGGYTGELFF. The CDR3 bases are TGTGCCAGTAGTCCCGGGGGGGGATACACCGGGGAGCTGTTTTTT.

This clone was seen just once. The CDR3 is CASSSGTSGANEQFF. Written as DNA, the CDR3 is TGTGCCAGCAGCTCTGGGACTAGCGGGGCTAATGAGCAGTTCTTC. V usage is TRBV7-6 and J usage is TRBJ2-1; 13 positions match TRBD2. The germline V gene has CDR1 SGHVS and CDR2 FNYEAQ. The CDR3 consists of 15 residues. J gave up 7 bases and V 4 bases, and 4 bases lay outside the gene matches.

The chain carries TRBV7-2 and TRBJ2-1; 8 nucleotides agree with TRBD2. CDR1 and CDR2 from the germline V gene are SGHTA and FQGNSA. Trimming removed 2 bases from V and 9 bases from J; junction bases left unmatched: 6. CDR3 length: 14 residues. CDR3 amino acids: CASSLFGGAIEQFF. The CDR3 nucleotides read TGTGCCAGCAGCTTATTCGGGGGGGCTATTGAGCAGTTCTTC.